A single sample is the source of the 16 T cell receptor beta chains below, sequenced in a study of blood T cell repertoires in COVID-19. The table came from immunoSEQ multiplex PCR; TCRdb's copy has only in-frame clones and leaves some out. The sample consists of 260,000 or so clones, roughly 90% of them appearing once. Specimen: peripheral blood. Receptor source: a human donor in a cohort sampled during active COVID-19.

The CDR3 coding sequence is TGTGCCAGTAGTATCCGGACAGGCCTGAGGGAAGAGACCCAGTACTTC. It specifies CASSIRTGLREETQYF. This rearrangement joins TRBV19 to TRBJ2-5, with TRBD1 matching over 7 bases. V gave up 3 bases and J gave up 3 bases; unmatched junction bases: 10. The CDR3 contains 16 residues. The germline V gene has CDR1 LNHDA and CDR2 SQIVND (reference sequence). The full variable domain, in which reference TRBV19 and TRBJ2-5 provide the parts outside the CDR3, is DGGITQSPKYLFRKEGQNVTLSCEQNLNHDAMYWYRQDPGQGLRLIYYSQIVNDFQKGDIAEGYSVSREKKESFPLTVTSAQKNPTAFYLCASSIRTGLREETQYFGPGTRLLVL.

The chain carries TRBV24-1 and TRBJ2-2; maybe TRBD1 (5 bases). Germline lookup yields CDR1 KGHDR and CDR2 SFDVKD. There are 14 residues in the CDR3. Trimming removed 3 bases at V and 6 bases at J, with 10 bases between. The CDR3 DNA reads TGTGCCACCAGTGATCGACAGATCTCCGGGGAGCTGTTTTTT. Residues: CATSDRQISGELFF.

The chain links TRBV4-3 to TRBJ1-2, with TRBD1 matching over 7 bases. Per the germline V gene, CDR1 is LGHNA and CDR2 is YSLEER. This CDR3 comprises 13 residues. V lost 3 bases and J lost 8; bases outside the gene matches: 6. The CDR3 here is CASSHTGVRGYTF. CDR3 nucleotides: TGCGCCAGCAGCCACACAGGGGTTAGGGGCTACACCTTC.

This rearrangement joins TRBV19 to TRBJ1-5; D gene ambiguous. Per germline, CDR1 LNHDA and CDR2 SQIVND (reference sequence). This CDR3 is built from 15 residues. The V end was cut by 3 bases, the J end by 2 bases, with 11 bases between. The CDR3 nucleotides read TGTGCCAGTAGTATTCCGGGTGGAGGCAATCAGCCCCAGCATTTT. It is translated as CASSIPGGGNQPQHF.

This clone was detected only once. The chain employs TRBV2 and TRBJ1-1; possible D gene TRBD1, 6 bases. The CDR3 covers 14 residues. V lost 7 bases to trimming and J lost 1 base, with 13 bases between them. CDR1 and CDR2 from the germline V gene are SNHLY and FYNNEI. The CDR3 DNA reads as TGTGCCAGCAAAACAGGGACCGAGAACACTGAAGCTTTCTTT. Translation: CASKTGTENTEAFF.

V gene TRBV11-2 combines with J gene TRBJ1-2; D may be TRBD1 (6 bases). This CDR3 has 15 amino acids. The germline V gene encodes CDR1 SGHAT and CDR2 FQNNGV. Trimming pared 2 bases from V and 4 bases from J, leaving 14 bases between. In nucleotides, the CDR3 is TGTGCCAGCAGCTTAATCGGGGGGCGAAGCTATGGCTACACCTTC. This translates into CASSLIGGRSYGYTF.

The table lists this clone with a count of one. This chain connects TRBV9 to TRBJ2-3, with TRBD2 matching over 8 bases. J was trimmed by 0 bases and V by 4 bases; bases with no gene match: 4. Looked up from germline, CDR1 is SGDLS and CDR2 is YYNGEE. The CDR3 loop spans 15 amino acids. The CDR3 DNA sequence: TGTGCCAGCAGCCCTAGCGGGCTTAGCACAGATACGCAGTATTTT. The encoded protein is CASSPSGLSTDTQYF.

V is TRBV4-1 and J is TRBJ1-5; 10 bases are shared with TRBD1. This CDR3 has 19 amino acids. Germline CDR1 is MGHRA and CDR2 is YSYEKL. V lost 4 bases and J lost 1; bases outside the gene matches: 13. The CDR3 loop reads CASSPRDRGVGGSNQPQHF. CDR3 in DNA: TGCGCCAGCAGCCCTCGGGACAGGGGAGTGGGGGGAAGCAATCAGCCCCAGCATTTT.

CDR3 in DNA: TGTGCCAGCAGTGAATCGAGCGGGGGGGTGAACACCGGGGAGCTGTTTTTT. The encoded protein is CASSESSGGVNTGELFF. This chain links TRBV6-1 with TRBJ2-2; TRBD2 matches 10 bases. Germline V gene lookup returns CDR1 MNHNS and CDR2 SASEGT. V was pared by 2 bases and J by 1 base, with 4 bases of the junction left unmatched. The CDR3 sequence is 17 residues long.

This clone was seen only once. V usage is TRBV30 and J usage is TRBJ1-5; tentative D call: TRBD1 (5 bases). Germline values: CDR1 GTSNPN, CDR2 SVGIG (reference sequence). V lost 0 bases and J lost 6, with 15 bases in between. The CDR3 contains 15 residues. This CDR3 reads CAWSVRGPGGQPQHF. The CDR3 bases are TGTGCCTGGAGTGTACGCGGGCCCGGGGGTCAGCCCCAGCATTTT.

This clone came up once. This chain connects TRBV29-1 to TRBJ1-4; D may be TRBD1 (5 bases). The CDR3 covers 13 residues. The germline V gene encodes CDR1 SQVTM and CDR2 ANQGSEA. The ends were cut back, 7 bases at V and 5 bases at J, with 14 bases in the middle. CDR3 sequence reads: CSALTEINEKLFF. The CDR3 DNA reads as TGCAGCGCCCTGACAGAAATAAATGAAAAACTGTTTTTT. Based on the CDR3 plus reference TRBV29-1 and TRBJ1-4, the full variable domain is SAVISQKPSRDICQRGTSLTIQCQVDSQVTMMFWYRQQPGQSLTLIATANQGSEATYESGFVIDKFPISRPNLTFSTLTVSNMSPEDSSIYLCSALTEINEKLFFGSGTQLSVL.

The chain has TRBV7-2 and TRBJ1-3; TRBD1 agrees at 7 bases. J gave up 3 bases and V 6 bases, and 8 bases lay outside the gene matches. The CDR3 runs to 15 residues. Germline CDR1 is SGHTA and CDR2 is FQGNSA. In DNA form, the CDR3 reads TGTGCCAGCAGGAACTCGACAGGGATTGGAAACACCATATATTTT. Its protein is CASRNSTGIGNTIYF.

The chain joins TRBV6-5 to TRBJ2-5, with 9 bases identical to TRBD2. After removal of 4 bases from V and 2 bases from J, the junction contained 8 bases not matched to a gene. Looked up from germline, CDR1 is MNHEY and CDR2 is SVGAGI. This CDR3 is built from 16 residues. The CDR3 is CASSSYSSGEQETQYF. CDR3 DNA sequence: TGTGCCAGCAGTTCTTACTCTAGCGGGGAGCAAGAGACCCAGTACTTC.

This clone was counted only a few times. The chain employs TRBV5-5 and TRBJ1-2, with 7 positions matching TRBD1. The germline V gene encodes CDR1 SGHKS and CDR2 YYEKEE (reference sequence). V shed 0 bases and J 4 bases; nucleotides not matched to a gene: 3. The length of the CDR3 is 14 residues. The CDR3 sequence is CASSLVAGGYGYTF. CDR3 DNA sequence: TGTGCCAGCAGCTTGGTGGCAGGGGGCTATGGCTACACCTTC. The full variable domain, completed using reference TRBV5-5 and TRBJ1-2, is DAGVTQSPTHLIKTRGQQVTLRCSPISGHKSVSWYQQVLGQGPQFIFQYYEKEERGRGNFPDRFSARQFPNYSSELNVNALLLGDSALYLCASSLVAGGYGYTFGSGTRLTVV.

This clone was found a few times. The chain combines TRBV30 with TRBJ2-3; D is uncertain. V was trimmed by 3 bases and J by 4 bases, leaving 5 bases between them. This CDR3 contains 11 residues. CDR1 and CDR2 from the germline V gene are GTSNPN and SVGIG (reference sequence). CDR3 amino acids: CAWSFADTQYF. In nucleotides, the CDR3 is TGTGCCTGGAGCTTTGCAGATACGCAGTATTTT.

V is TRBV14 and J is TRBJ1-1; D call uncertain. V dropped 2 bases and J dropped 10 bases, with 5 bases sitting between them. Germline CDR1 reads SGHDN; CDR2 reads FVKESK. This CDR3 has 10 amino acids. CDR3 loop: CASSQFRAFF. In DNA, the CDR3 is TGTGCCAGCAGCCAATTCCGAGCTTTCTTT.